These 2 T cell receptor beta chains originate from one sample sequenced in a study of response to subunit inactivated influenza vaccine. Each CDR3 protein is one row after TCRdb ran MiXCR on the RT-PCR reads. The sample yields about 650,000 distinct CDR3 sequences, 13% to 15% seen once. Sequences were derived from PBMCs from blood, sampled 14 to 15 days before vaccination. These receptors were collected from a middle-aged man who received an inactivated influenza vaccine.

This clonotype was counted many times. The V gene is TRBV6-2 or TRBV6-3, the J gene TRBJ2-1, with D possibly called TRBD1 or TRBD2 (5 bases each). Trimming pared 1 base from V and 1 base from J, leaving 8 bases between. Germline CDR1 and CDR2: MNHEY and SVGEGT. The CDR3 length is 15 residues. The CDR3, as DNA: TGTGCCAGCAGTTACTGGGGCGGGTCCTACAATGAGCAGTTCTTC. It is translated as CASSYWGGSYNEQFF.

This clonotype was seen a few times. The chain recombines TRBV4-3 with TRBJ2-5; D is perhaps TRBD1 or TRBD2 (5 bases each). V was trimmed by 4 bases and J by 4 bases, leaving 13 bases between them. From germline, CDR1 is LGHNA and CDR2 YSLEER. The CDR3 sequence is 14 residues long. Here the CDR3 reads CASSLSGRGETQYF. The CDR3 bases are TGCGCCAGCAGCCTTTCGGGGCGCGGAGAGACCCAGTACTTC.